This TCR beta chain was profiled in a study of vaccination effects on CD4 cells after COVID-19. In germline, CDR1 is LNHDA, CDR2 SQIVND (reference sequence). The CDR3 sequence is 14 residues long. V lost 7 bases and J lost 1, with 13 bases in between. Concerning this clone: Its antigen is not known.

ViraFEST used viral peptide pools to expand antigen-specific CD4+ T cells before sequencing. The authors isolated CD4+ T cells after ten to eleven days of culture. Participants received two doses of either the BNT162b2 or mRNA-1273 vaccine. None of these healthy vaccinees had been infected with SARS-CoV-2 before vaccination. A density of approximately 2.2 million PBMC per well was used; these cells were cultured with approximately 9.3 IU/ml IL-2 and roughly 9.5 ug/ml peptides. Days 3 and 7 saw half the medium replaced with IL-2 medium. Study findings and constraints: Relatively few convalescent patients took part in the study, which had no early post-infection timepoints.

The protocol was immunoSEQ multiplex PCR, while the TCRdb copy is restricted to in-frame clones and leaves out a portion. In the table there are roughly 71,000 clones, about 80% of which are singletons. The sequencing here drew on CD4+ T cells from PBMCs cultured with HCoV-OC43 spike peptides, taken after COVID-19 vaccination. Documented subset: HCoV-OC43 spike overlapping peptide pool stimulation. This clonotype originated in a human donor who received a COVID-19 vaccine. The genes are TRBV19 and TRBJ1-1; D is unresolved. The CDR3 is CASTLSRTNTEAFF. The CDR3 coding sequence is TGTGCCAGTACCCTGTCGCGTACGAACACTGAAGCTTTCTTT.